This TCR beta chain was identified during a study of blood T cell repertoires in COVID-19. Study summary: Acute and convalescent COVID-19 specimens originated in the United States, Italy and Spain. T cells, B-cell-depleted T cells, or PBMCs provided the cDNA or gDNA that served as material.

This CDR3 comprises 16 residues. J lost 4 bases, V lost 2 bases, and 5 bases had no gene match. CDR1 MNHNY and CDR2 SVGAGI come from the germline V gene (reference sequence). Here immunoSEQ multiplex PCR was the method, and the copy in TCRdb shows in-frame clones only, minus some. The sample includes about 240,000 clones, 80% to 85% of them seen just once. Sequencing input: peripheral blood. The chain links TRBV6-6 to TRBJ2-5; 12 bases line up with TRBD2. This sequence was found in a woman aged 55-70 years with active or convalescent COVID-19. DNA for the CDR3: TGTGCCAGCAGTTACCCGGCTAGCGGGGGGGGAGAGACCCAGTACTTC. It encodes CASSYPASGGGETQYF.